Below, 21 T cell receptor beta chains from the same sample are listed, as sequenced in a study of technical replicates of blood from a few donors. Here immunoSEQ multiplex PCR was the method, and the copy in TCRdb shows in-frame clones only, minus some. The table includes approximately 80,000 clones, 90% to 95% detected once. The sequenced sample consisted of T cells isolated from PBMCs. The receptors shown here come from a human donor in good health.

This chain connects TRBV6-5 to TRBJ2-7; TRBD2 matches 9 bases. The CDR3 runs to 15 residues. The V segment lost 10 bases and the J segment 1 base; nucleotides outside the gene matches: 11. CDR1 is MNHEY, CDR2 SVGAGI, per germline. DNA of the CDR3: TGTGCCACCTTACCCCAAGCGGGGGGTTCCTACGAGCAGTACTTC. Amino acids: CATLPQAGGSYEQYF.

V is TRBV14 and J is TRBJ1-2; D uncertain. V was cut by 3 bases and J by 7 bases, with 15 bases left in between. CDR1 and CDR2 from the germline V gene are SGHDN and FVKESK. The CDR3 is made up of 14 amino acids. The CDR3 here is CASSHINSPAGYTF. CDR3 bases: TGTGCCAGCAGCCATATCAACTCACCCGCTGGCTACACCTTC.

The CDR3 sequence is CASSLGQTNTEAFF. For the CDR3, the DNA is TGTGCCAGCAGCTTGGGACAGACGAACACTGAAGCTTTCTTT. The chain has TRBV5-6 and TRBJ1-1; D might be TRBD1 (5 bases). Between the trimmed V and J ends, which lost 0 bases and 1 base, there was a span of 7 bases. Germline assignment: CDR1 SGHDT and CDR2 YYEEEE. This CDR3 is 14 amino acids long.

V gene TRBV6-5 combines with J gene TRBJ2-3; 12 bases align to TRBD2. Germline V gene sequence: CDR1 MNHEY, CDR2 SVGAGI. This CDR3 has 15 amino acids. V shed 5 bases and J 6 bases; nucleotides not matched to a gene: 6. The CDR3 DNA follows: TGTGCCAGCAGTCAGACTAGCGGGGGCTCGGATACGCAGTATTTT. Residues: CASSQTSGGSDTQYF.

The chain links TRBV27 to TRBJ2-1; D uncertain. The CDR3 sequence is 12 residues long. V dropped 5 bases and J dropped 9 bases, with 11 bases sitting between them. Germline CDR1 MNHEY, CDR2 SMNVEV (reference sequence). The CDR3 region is CASSPAGGEQFF. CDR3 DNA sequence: TGTGCCAGCAGTCCAGCAGGTGGTGAGCAGTTCTTC.

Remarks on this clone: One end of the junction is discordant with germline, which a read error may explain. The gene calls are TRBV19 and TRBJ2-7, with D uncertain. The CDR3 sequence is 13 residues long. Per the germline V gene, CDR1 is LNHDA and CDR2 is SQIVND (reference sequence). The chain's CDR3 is CASSLDRSYEQYF. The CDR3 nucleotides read TGTGCCAGTAGTTTAGATCGCTCCTACGAGCAGTACTTC.

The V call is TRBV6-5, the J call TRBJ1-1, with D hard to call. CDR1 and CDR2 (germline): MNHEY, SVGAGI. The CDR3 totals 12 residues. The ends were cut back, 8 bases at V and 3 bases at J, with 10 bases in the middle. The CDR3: CASGERDTEAFF. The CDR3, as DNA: TGTGCCAGCGGGGAGAGGGACACTGAAGCTTTCTTT.

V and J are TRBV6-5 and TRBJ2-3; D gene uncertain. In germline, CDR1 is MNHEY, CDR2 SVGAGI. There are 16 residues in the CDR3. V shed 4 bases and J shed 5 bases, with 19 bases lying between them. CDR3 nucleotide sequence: TGTGCCAGCAGTTCCATGCTCGCGGCCATCAGAGATACGCAGTATTTT. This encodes CASSSMLAAIRDTQYF.

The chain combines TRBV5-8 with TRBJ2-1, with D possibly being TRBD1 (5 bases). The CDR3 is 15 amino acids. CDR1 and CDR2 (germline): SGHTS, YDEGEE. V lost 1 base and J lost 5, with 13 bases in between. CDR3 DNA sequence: TGTGCCAGCAGCTTGTTGACAGCCACCCACAATGAGCAGTTCTTC. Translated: CASSLLTATHNEQFF.

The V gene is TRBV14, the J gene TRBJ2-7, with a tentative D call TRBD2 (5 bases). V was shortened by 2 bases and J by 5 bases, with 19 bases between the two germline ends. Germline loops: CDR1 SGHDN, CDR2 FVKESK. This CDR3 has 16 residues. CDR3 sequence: CASSQRFGEFWDEQYF. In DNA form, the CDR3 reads TGTGCCAGCAGCCAACGGTTCGGGGAGTTTTGGGACGAGCAGTACTTC. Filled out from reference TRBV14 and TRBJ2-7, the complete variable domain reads EAGVTQFPSHSVIEKGQTVTLRCDPISGHDNLYWYRRVMGKEIKFLLHFVKESKQDESGMPNNRFLAERTGGTYSTLKVQPAELEDSGVYFCASSQRFGEFWDEQYFGPGTRLTVT.

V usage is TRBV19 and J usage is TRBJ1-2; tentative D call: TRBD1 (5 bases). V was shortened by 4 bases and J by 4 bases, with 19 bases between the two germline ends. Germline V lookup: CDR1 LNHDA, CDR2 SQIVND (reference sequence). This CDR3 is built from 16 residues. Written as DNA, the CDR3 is TGTGCCAGTAGTAATGGGGGGGAGCGCCCTCCCTATGGCTACACCTTC. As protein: CASSNGGERPPYGYTF.

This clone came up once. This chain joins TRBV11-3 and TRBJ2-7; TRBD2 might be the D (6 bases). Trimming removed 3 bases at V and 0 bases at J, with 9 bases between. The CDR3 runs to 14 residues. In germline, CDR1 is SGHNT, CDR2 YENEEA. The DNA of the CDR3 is TGTGCCAGCAGCTTGGGGGGAAGCTCCTACGAGCAGTACTTC. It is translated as CASSLGGSSYEQYF.

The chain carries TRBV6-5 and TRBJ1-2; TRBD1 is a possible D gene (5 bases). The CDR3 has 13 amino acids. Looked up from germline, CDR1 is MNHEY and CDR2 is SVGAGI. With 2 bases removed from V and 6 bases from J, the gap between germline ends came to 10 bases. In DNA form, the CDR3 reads TGTGCCAGCAGTTACGACAGTATCCATGGCTACACCTTC. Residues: CASSYDSIHGYTF.

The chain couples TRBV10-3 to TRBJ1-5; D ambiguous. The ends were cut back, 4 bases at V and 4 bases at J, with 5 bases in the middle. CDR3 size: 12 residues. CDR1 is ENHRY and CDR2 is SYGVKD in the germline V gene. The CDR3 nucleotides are TGTGCCATCAGTGGGGAGAATCAGCCCCAGCATTTT. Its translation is CAISGENQPQHF.

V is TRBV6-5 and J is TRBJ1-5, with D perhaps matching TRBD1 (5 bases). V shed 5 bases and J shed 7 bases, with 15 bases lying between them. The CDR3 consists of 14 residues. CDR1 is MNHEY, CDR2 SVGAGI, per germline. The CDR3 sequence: CASSAGTGVQPQHF. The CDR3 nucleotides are TGTGCCAGCAGTGCCGGGACGGGGGTCCAGCCCCAGCATTTT.

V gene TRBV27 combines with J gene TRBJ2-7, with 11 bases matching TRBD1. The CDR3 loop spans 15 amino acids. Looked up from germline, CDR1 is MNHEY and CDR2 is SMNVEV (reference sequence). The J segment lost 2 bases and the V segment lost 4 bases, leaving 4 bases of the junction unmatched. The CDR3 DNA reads TGTGCCAGCAGTTCCTGGACAGGGGGCCCCTACGAGCAGTACTTC. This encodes CASSSWTGGPYEQYF.

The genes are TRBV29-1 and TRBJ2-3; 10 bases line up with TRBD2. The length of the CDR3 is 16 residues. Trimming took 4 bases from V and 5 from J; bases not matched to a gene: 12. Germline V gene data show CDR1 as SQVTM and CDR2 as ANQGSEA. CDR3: CSVGGASGSQVDTQYF. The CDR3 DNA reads TGCAGCGTTGGCGGGGCTAGCGGGAGCCAGGTAGATACGCAGTATTTT.

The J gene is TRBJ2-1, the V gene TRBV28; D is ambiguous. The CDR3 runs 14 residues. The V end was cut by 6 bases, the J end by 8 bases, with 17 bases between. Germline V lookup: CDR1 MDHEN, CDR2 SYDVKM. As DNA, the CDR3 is TGTGCCAGCAGCCCTCCCCGCAGATTGGATGAGCAGTTCTTC. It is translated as CASSPPRRLDEQFF. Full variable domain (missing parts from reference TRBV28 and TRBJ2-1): DVKVTQSSRYLVKRTGEKVFLECVQDMDHENMFWYRQDPGLGLRLIYFSYDVKMKEKGDIPEGYSVSREKKERFSLILESASTNQTSMYLCASSPPRRLDEQFFGPGTRLTVL.

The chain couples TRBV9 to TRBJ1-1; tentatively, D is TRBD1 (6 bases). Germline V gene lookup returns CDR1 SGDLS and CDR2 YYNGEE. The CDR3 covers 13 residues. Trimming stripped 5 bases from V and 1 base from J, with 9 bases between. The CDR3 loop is CASRGQQNTEAFF. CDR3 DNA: TGTGCCAGCAGGGGACAACAGAACACTGAAGCTTTCTTT. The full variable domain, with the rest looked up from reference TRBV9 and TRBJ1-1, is DSGVTQTPKHLITATGQRVTLRCSPRSGDLSVYWYQQSLDQGLQFLIQYYNGEERAKGNILERFSAQQFPDLHSELNLSSLELGDSALYFCASRGQQNTEAFFGQGTRLTVV.

The CDR3 bases are TGTGCCAGCAGCTTAGCTCTAGCGGGGGGGAATGAGCAGTTCTTC. Its translation is CASSLALAGGNEQFF. The rearrangement uses TRBV11-2 and TRBJ2-1; TRBD2 matches 12 bases. Germline assignment: CDR1 SGHAT and CDR2 FQNNGV. After removal of 1 base from V and 7 bases from J, the junction contained 2 bases not matched to a gene. This CDR3 has 15 amino acids.

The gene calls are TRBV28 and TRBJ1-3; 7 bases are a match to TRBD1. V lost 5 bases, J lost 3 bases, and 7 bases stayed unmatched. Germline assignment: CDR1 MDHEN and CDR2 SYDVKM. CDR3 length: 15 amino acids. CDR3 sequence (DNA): TGTGCCAGCAGTCGAACAGGGGTACTTGGAAACACCATATATTTT. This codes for CASSRTGVLGNTIYF.